The 25 T cell receptor beta chains below all came from one sample that was sequenced in a study of identical twins. TCRdb used MiXCR to reprocess the 5' RACE reads, holding one entry per CDR3 protein. Here the sample spans 510,000 or so distinct CDR3 sequences, about 16% being singletons. These data also featured in a second study, about yellow fever vaccine responses in identical twins.

Source material: CD4+ T cells sorted from blood. These receptors were taken from a woman under 30 in good health.

This clonotype was recorded a few times. CDR3 sequence: CSVERDNTNTGELFF. CDR3 bases: TGCAGCGTTGAGAGGGACAATACGAACACCGGGGAGCTGTTTTTT. The chain links TRBV29-1 to TRBJ2-2, with D possibly being TRBD1 (6 bases). CDR3 length equals 15 residues. In germline, CDR1 is SQVTM, CDR2 ANQGSEA. V was clipped by 3 bases and J by 0 bases, with 11 bases between them.

This clonotype showed up just a few times. This chain links TRBV24-1 with TRBJ2-7; 9 positions agree with TRBD2. This CDR3 contains 17 residues. CDR1 KGHDR and CDR2 SFDVKD come from the germline V gene. Trimming cost V 5 bases and J 6 bases; bases outside gene matches: 16. CDR3 in DNA: TGTGCCACCAGTGGCCCCCAAGGGACTAGCTCCCAACTCGAGCAGTACTTC. As protein: CATSGPQGTSSQLEQYF.

In its sample, this clonotype was seen a few times. The chain is built from TRBV9 and TRBJ1-1; D not resolved. CDR1 is SGDLS and CDR2 is YYNGEE in the germline V gene. V gave up 2 bases and J gave up 2 bases, with 13 bases separating them. The CDR3 runs to 15 residues. The CDR3 loop reads CASSVVNGANTEAFF. For the CDR3, the DNA is TGTGCCAGCAGCGTTGTGAATGGTGCTAACACTGAAGCTTTCTTT.

Only a few counts were recorded for this clonotype. The V and J genes are TRBV5-1 and TRBJ2-5; 7 bases line up with TRBD2. V dropped 4 bases and J dropped 0; count of bases not matched to a gene: 3. Germline assignment: CDR1 SGHRS and CDR2 YFSETQ. CDR3 length: 14 residues. The CDR3 DNA sequence: TGCGCCAGCAGCACCAGCGGGGACCAAGAGACCCAGTACTTC. Translating gives CASSTSGDQETQYF. The variable domain in full, with the rest retrieved from reference TRBV5-1 and TRBJ2-5, is KAGVTQTPRYLIKTRGQQVTLSCSPISGHRSVSWYQQTPGQGLQFLFEYFSETQRNKGNFPGRFSGRQFSNSRSEMNVSTLELGDSALYLCASSTSGDQETQYFGPGTRLLVL.

A few counts support this clonotype. This chain joins TRBV12-3 or TRBV12-4 and TRBJ1-2; D may be TRBD1 (6 bases). Trimming stripped 0 bases from V and 5 bases from J, with 13 bases between. CDR3 size: 15 residues. DNA of the CDR3: TGTGCCAGCAGTTTAGCTAGGGACAAGCGATATGGCTACACCTTC. Residues: CASSLARDKRYGYTF.

In its sample, this clonotype was seen many times. This chain links TRBV14 with TRBJ2-5; TRBD1 might be the D (5 bases). Germline-derived CDR1 and CDR2 are SGHDN and FVKESK. The CDR3 is made up of 14 amino acids. V was shortened by 0 bases and J by 4 bases, with 9 bases between the two germline ends. The CDR3, as DNA: TGTGCCAGCAGCCAAGAGACAGTTCCAGAGACCCAGTACTTC. Its translation is CASSQETVPETQYF.

This clonotype was seen a handful of times. The chain is built from TRBV5-1 and TRBJ2-3, with TRBD2 identical over 9 bases. Germline V gene data show CDR1 as SGHRS and CDR2 as YFSETQ. This CDR3 spans 15 amino acids. With 4 bases clipped from V and 6 bases from J, the junction kept 9 bases outside the gene matches. In DNA, the CDR3 is TGCGCCAGCAGCACGGGACTAGCCGGCGGGGATACGCAGTATTTT. It yields the protein CASSTGLAGGDTQYF.

This clonotype was counted at least ten times. The chain employs TRBV28 and TRBJ2-2; 13 bases fit TRBD2. Germline assignment: CDR1 MDHEN and CDR2 SYDVKM. The CDR3 loop spans 21 amino acids. Trimming cost V 4 bases and J 5 bases; bases outside gene matches: 19. In DNA form, the CDR3 reads TGTGCCAGCAGTTCAAACCTTCCGTTACTAGCGGGAGGGCCTGGTACCGGGGAGCTGTTTTTT. Translation gives CASSSNLPLLAGGPGTGELFF. The full variable domain, rest sourced from reference TRBV28 and TRBJ2-2, is DVKVTQSSRYLVKRTGEKVFLECVQDMDHENMFWYRQDPGLGLRLIYFSYDVKMKEKGDIPEGYSVSREKKERFSLILESASTNQTSMYLCASSSNLPLLAGGPGTGELFFGEGSRLTVL.

This clonotype was seen more than once but under ten times. The chain joins TRBV27 to TRBJ2-6, with D unclear. V shed 4 bases and J shed 9 bases, with 31 bases lying between them. The CDR3 covers 20 residues. Per germline, CDR1 MNHEY and CDR2 SMNVEV (reference sequence). CDR3: CASSSQKFTNYVPPGNVLTF. As DNA, the CDR3 is TGTGCCAGCAGTTCACAGAAATTTACGAATTACGTGCCGCCGGGCAACGTCCTGACTTTC.

The J gene is TRBJ2-1, the V gene TRBV10-3; 9 nucleotides align to TRBD1. Germline-derived CDR1 and CDR2 are ENHRY and SYGVKD. This CDR3 is built from 14 residues. The V and J ends lost 4 bases and 3 bases, in that order; junction bases with no gene match: 1. The DNA for the CDR3 is TGTGCCATCAGTGCGGACAGGGGCTACAATGAGCAGTTCTTC. This sequence encodes CAISADRGYNEQFF.

The chain carries TRBV24-1 and TRBJ2-1; 9 bases map to TRBD1. The CDR3 covers 17 residues. CDR1 and CDR2 from the germline V gene are KGHDR and SFDVKD. Unmatched junction bases numbered 13, after V lost 3 bases and J lost 8 bases. CDR3 residues: CATSDTTGTGLPDEQFF. The CDR3 DNA sequence: TGTGCCACCAGTGATACGACCGGGACAGGGCTCCCCGATGAGCAGTTCTTC.

V is TRBV27 and J is TRBJ2-3; 8 bases align to TRBD2. The length of the CDR3 is 15 residues. Germline CDR1 and CDR2: MNHEY and SMNVEV (reference sequence). The trim removed 5 bases at V and 4 bases at J, leaving 8 bases unmatched. DNA of the CDR3: TGTGCCAGCAGTATGACTAGCGCGGGTGCAGATACGCAGTATTTT. It encodes CASSMTSAGADTQYF.

At least ten counts were recorded for this clonotype. V is TRBV4-1 and J is TRBJ2-2, with 10 positions matching TRBD2. CDR1 MGHRA and CDR2 YSYEKL come from the germline V gene. The ends lost 1 base at V and 4 bases at J; junction bases unmatched: 9. This CDR3 region has 18 residues. CDR3 residues: CASSQAGLAGVGTGELFF. The CDR3 region has the DNA TGCGCCAGCAGCCAAGCGGGCCTAGCGGGAGTAGGCACCGGGGAGCTGTTTTTT.

This clonotype was counted between two and nine times. The J gene is TRBJ1-1, the V gene TRBV12-3 or TRBV12-4; D is ambiguous. This CDR3 contains 14 residues. V gave up 3 bases and J gave up 0 bases, with 8 bases separating them. The CDR3 sequence is CASSLSQMNTEAFF. CDR3 DNA: TGTGCCAGCAGTTTGTCTCAGATGAACACTGAAGCTTTCTTT.

This clonotype was observed many times. This sequence joins TRBV12-3 or TRBV12-4 and TRBJ2-1; D is possibly TRBD1 or TRBD2 (5 bases each). Trimming stripped 7 bases from V and 5 bases from J, with 15 bases between. The CDR3 covers 14 residues. DNA for the CDR3: TGTGCCAGCATTATCCGCTTGGGGGACAATGAGCAGTTCTTC. Protein product: CASIIRLGDNEQFF.

At least ten counts were recorded for this clonotype. The chain is built from TRBV2 and TRBJ2-7; D call uncertain. The V gene lost 7 bases and the J gene lost 1 base, with 23 bases spanning the gap. Germline lookup yields CDR1 SNHLY and CDR2 FYNNEI. This CDR3 contains 17 residues. The CDR3 DNA is TGTGCCAGCACCCCCCCTTGGATCCCCCAAGGGTCCTACGAGCAGTACTTC. It specifies CASTPPWIPQGSYEQYF.

This clonotype was counted a few times. The V call is TRBV19, the J call TRBJ2-5; either TRBD1 or TRBD2 may fit D (5 bases each). From germline, CDR1 is LNHDA and CDR2 SQIVND (reference sequence). Trimming stripped 4 bases from V and 14 bases from J, with 14 bases between. CDR3 length: 11 amino acids. The CDR3 DNA reads TGTGCCAGTAGTAACGGGGCCCTCAGATACTTC. Amino acids: CASSNGALRYF.

V is TRBV7-8 and J is TRBJ1-1; D not resolved. This CDR3 spans 14 amino acids. Trimming took off 2 bases at V and 1 base at J, with 8 bases between the two ends. The germline V gene has CDR1 SGHVS and CDR2 FQNEAQ. In DNA form, the CDR3 reads TGTGCCAGCAGCTTAACCAACCCGAACACTGAAGCTTTCTTT. Protein product: CASSLTNPNTEAFF.

J is TRBJ2-1 and V is TRBV4-1; TRBD2 matches 10 bases. This CDR3 contains 15 residues. Per the germline V gene, CDR1 is MGHRA and CDR2 is YSYEKL. Trimming at V came to 4 bases and at J to 6 bases, leaving 6 bases not matched to a gene. The CDR3 sequence: CASSLLRLAGNEQFF. CDR3 DNA: TGCGCCAGCAGCCTTCTTCGACTAGCGGGCAATGAGCAGTTCTTC.

In this sample, this clonotype turned up a few times. The chain couples TRBV6-5 to TRBJ2-7; maybe TRBD2 (6 bases). Between the trimmed V and J ends, which lost 0 bases and 0 bases, there was a span of 12 bases. The CDR3 sequence is 16 residues long. Germline CDR1 reads MNHEY; CDR2 reads SVGAGI. The CDR3 DNA sequence: TGTGCCAGCAGTTACTCTGGTAGGACTAACTCCTACGAGCAGTACTTC. It yields the protein CASSYSGRTNSYEQYF.

This clonotype was counted a few times. This chain joins TRBV12-3 or TRBV12-4 and TRBJ1-1, with D perhaps TRBD1 (5 bases). The CDR3 sequence is 12 residues long. Between the trimmed V and J ends, which lost 5 bases and 5 bases, there was a span of 9 bases. Here the CDR3 DNA reads TGTGCCAGCAGTGGGGGGTTGACTGAAGCTTTCTTT. Translating it yields CASSGGLTEAFF.

The genes are TRBV4-1 and TRBJ1-2; D is uncertain. The germline V gene has CDR1 MGHRA and CDR2 YSYEKL. Between the trimmed V and J ends, which lost 1 base and 4 bases, there was a span of 10 bases. The CDR3 totals 14 residues. The CDR3 sequence is CASSQGLRPYGYTF. The CDR3 bases are TGCGCCAGCAGCCAAGGACTCCGGCCCTATGGCTACACCTTC.

This clonotype was counted only a few times. The V gene is TRBV27, the J gene TRBJ2-1; the match to TRBD2 covers 9 bases. This CDR3 contains 17 residues. Germline V gives CDR1 MNHEY, CDR2 SMNVEV (reference sequence). Trimming removed 2 bases from V and 2 bases from J; junction bases left unmatched: 7. Here the CDR3 reads CASSLGSLAGAYNEQFF. CDR3 nucleotides: TGTGCCAGCAGTTTAGGGTCCTTAGCGGGAGCCTACAATGAGCAGTTCTTC.

In DNA, the CDR3 is TGTGCCAGCAGCTTAAGTGGCGGGGACGGGACCCAGTACTTC. Its protein is CASSLSGGDGTQYF. V is TRBV7-2 and J is TRBJ2-5, with D maybe TRBD2 (6 bases). The CDR3 extends over 14 amino acids. In germline, CDR1 is SGHTA, CDR2 FQGNSA. V lost 2 bases and J lost 7, with 14 bases in between.

This clonotype has more than one count but fewer than ten. V is TRBV3-1 and J is TRBJ1-4; D is possibly TRBD1 (6 bases). The CDR3 runs to 15 residues. CDR1 LGHDT and CDR2 YNNKEL come from the germline V gene (reference sequence). Between the trimmed V and J ends, which lost 4 bases and 7 bases, there was a span of 16 bases. The CDR3 region is CASSLTDSLGEKLFF. In DNA, the CDR3 is TGTGCCAGCAGCCTAACGGACAGCCTGGGTGAAAAACTGTTTTTT.